Listed below are T cell receptor beta chains from one sample, sequenced in a study of blood T cell repertoires in COVID-19. Sequenced by immunoSEQ multiplex PCR; TCRdb stores in-frame clones only, minus some. The repertoire holds around 360,000 clones, with less than 90% as singletons. The sequencing input was PBMCs or T cells enriched from blood (not recorded which). These receptors were taken from a woman aged 25 to 39 who had recovered from COVID-19. Each CDR3 is given with its conserved first and last residue. A D gene is named only where the DNA matches it firmly. Rows may omit the clone size; those that give it use once, few, many or a size class.

CDR3nt | CDR3aa | d_gene | j_gene | abundance | v_gene
TGTGCCAGTAGTATACGTGGCGGCCTACGGGTGGACGAGCAGTACTTC | CASSIRGGLRVDEQYF | . | TRBJ2-7 | . | TRBV19
TGTGCCAGCAGTGACAGGGGGAGCTCCTATAATTCACCCCTCCACTTT | CASSDRGSSYNSPLHF | TRBD1 | TRBJ1-6 | . | TRBV2
TGTGCCAGCAGTTTAGGTGGTACTAGCAGTTACAATGAGCAGTTCTTC | CASSLGGTSSYNEQFF | . | TRBJ2-1 | . | TRBV28
TGTGCCAGCAGCATCACAGGGGCGAGGACTGAAGCTTTCTTT | CASSITGARTEAFF | TRBD1 | TRBJ1-1 | . | TRBV9
TGTGCCAGCAGTGAATGGGGACAGGGGGGTAGCAACAATCAGCCCCAGCATTTT | CASSEWGQGGSNNQPQHF | TRBD1 | TRBJ1-5 | once | TRBV2
TGTGCCAGCAGCTACGGACAGGGCGTCTACGAGCAGTACTTC | CASSYGQGVYEQYF | TRBD1 | TRBJ2-7 | . | TRBV11-2
TGTGCCAGCAGCGCAGCGGGACAGGGAAGACATGAGCAGTTCTTC | CASSAAGQGRHEQFF | TRBD1 | TRBJ2-1 | . | TRBV7-9
TGTGCTTCAGCATATTCGCCACAGAACTACGAGCAGTACTTC | CASAYSPQNYEQYF | . | TRBJ2-7 | . | TRBV27
TGTGCCAGCACTAAAGAGGGACTAGCGGCAAACAATGAGCAGTTCTTC | CASTKEGLAANNEQFF | TRBD2 | TRBJ2-1 | . | TRBV25-1
TGTGCCAGCAGCTTAAGACTAGCGGGAGCATTATTTGATGAGCAGTTCTTC | CASSLRLAGALFDEQFF | TRBD2 | TRBJ2-1 | . | TRBV7-2
TGTGCCACCCGGACTAGCGGCTACAATGAGCAGTTCTTC | CATRTSGYNEQFF | TRBD2 | TRBJ2-1 | . | TRBV27
TGTGCCAGCACCGACAGGCAATCCTCTGGAAACACCATATATTTT | CASTDRQSSGNTIYF | . | TRBJ1-3 | once | TRBV28
TGCGCCAGCAGCCAAGCGGAGGGCACCGGGGAGCTGTTTTTT | CASSQAEGTGELFF | . | TRBJ2-2 | . | TRBV4-1
TGTGCCAGCAGGGGACAGAGCTCCTACAATGAGCAGTTCTTC | CASRGQSSYNEQFF | TRBD1 | TRBJ2-1 | once | TRBV27
TGTGCCAGCAGCCCGGGAGGTGGCGGGAGTCTTCCCTACGAGCAGTACTTC | CASSPGGGGSLPYEQYF | TRBD2 | TRBJ2-7 | . | TRBV27
TGTGCCAGTAGTATAGTCCAGGGGAGCTACGAGCAGTACTTC | CASSIVQGSYEQYF | . | TRBJ2-7 | . | TRBV19
TGCAGCGTTTGGACAGGGGGCGACTATGGCTACACCTTC | CSVWTGGDYGYTF | TRBD1 | TRBJ1-2 | . | TRBV29-1
TGCGCCAGCAGCTTGGTAGTAGCGGGAAACAATGAGCAGTTCTTC | CASSLVVAGNNEQFF | TRBD2 | TRBJ2-1 | few | TRBV5-1
TGTGCCAGCAGCCGATACAGTACCGGGACAGGGGATGAAAAACTGTTTTTT | CASSRYSTGTGDEKLFF | TRBD1 | TRBJ1-4 | . | TRBV3-1/TRBV3-2
TGTGCCTGGAGTCTACAGGGAGAACAGCCCCAGCATTTT | CAWSLQGEQPQHF | . | TRBJ1-5 | few | TRBV30
TGTGCCAGCAGCCGACGACTAGCGGGGACAACAGATACGCAGTATTTT | CASSRRLAGTTDTQYF | TRBD2 | TRBJ2-3 | . | TRBV7-6
TGTGCCAGCTCACCGGTCCTAGCGGGATCCTACGAGCAGTACTTC | CASSPVLAGSYEQYF | TRBD2 | TRBJ2-7 | . | TRBV18
TGTGCCAGCAAGTCCGGCGGGGGGTCCCTCTATGGCTACACCTTC | CASKSGGGSLYGYTF | . | TRBJ1-2 | . | TRBV2
TGTGCCAGTAGCTACAGGGAATCGAATTCACCCCTCCACTTT | CASSYRESNSPLHF | . | TRBJ1-6 | . | TRBV19
TGTGCCAGCAGCTTCGGCTCGGTGGTGGAGGCTTTCTTT | CASSFGSVVEAFF | . | TRBJ1-1 | . | TRBV5-6
TGCGCCAGCAGCTTTGGCCTAGCGGGGGGGCTCGAGCAGTACTTC | CASSFGLAGGLEQYF | TRBD2 | TRBJ2-7 | . | TRBV5-1
TGTGCCACCACTCGAACACCCGGGGGGTCTAGCTCCTACGAGCAGTACTTC | CATTRTPGGSSSYEQYF | TRBD2 | TRBJ2-7 | . | TRBV28
TGTGCCAGCATCATACAGGGCGATGGGACTGAAGCTTTCTTT | CASIIQGDGTEAFF | . | TRBJ1-1 | . | TRBV27
TGTGCCAGCAGCTTAAGCGCCGATTCCTACGAGCAGTACTTC | CASSLSADSYEQYF | . | TRBJ2-7 | . | TRBV11-3
TGTGCCATCAGGGGGGGAGCGGGAGATACTTACAATGAGCAGTTCTTC | CAIRGGAGDTYNEQFF | TRBD2 | TRBJ2-1 | . | TRBV10-3
TGTGCCAGCAGCTTGGCCCCGGCGGGGTCCGGCAATGAGCAGTTCTTC | CASSLAPAGSGNEQFF | . | TRBJ2-1 | . | TRBV5-6
TGTGCCAGCTCACAGACTAGCGGCACAGATACGCAGTATTTT | CASSQTSGTDTQYF | TRBD2 | TRBJ2-3 | . | TRBV18
TGTGCCAGTCTAGCGGCTAGCACAGATACGCAGTATTTT | CASLAASTDTQYF | TRBD2 | TRBJ2-3 | . | TRBV28
TGTGCCAGTAGTATGGACAAGACAGCGAGCAACACTGAAGCTTTCTTT | CASSMDKTASNTEAFF | . | TRBJ1-1 | . | TRBV19
TGTGCCAGCAGTTTTGGACAGGTCGGGAATTCACCCCTCCACTTT | CASSFGQVGNSPLHF | TRBD1 | TRBJ1-6 | . | TRBV27
TGTGCCAGCAGCCCCGGACTAGCCGGGGGAAGGACCCAGTACTTC | CASSPGLAGGRTQYF | TRBD2 | TRBJ2-5 | . | TRBV3-1/TRBV3-2
TGTGCCACCAGCCTAGCGGGGGACTCCTACAATGAGCAGTTCTTC | CATSLAGDSYNEQFF | TRBD2 | TRBJ2-1 | once | TRBV15
TGTGCCAGCAGGGAAGACAGGCATCTAGCAACCGATACGCAGTATTTT | CASREDRHLATDTQYF | . | TRBJ2-3 | . | TRBV7-2